This TCR beta chain derives from a study of blood T cells in healthy people across ages. With a J-beta primer mix and a sample-barcoded 5' primer, a second PCR ran about 6 to 11 cycles. Each CDR3 protein gets one entry after TCRdb re-called the 5' RACE reads with MiXCR. This sample yields under 800,000 distinct CDR3 sequences, of which roughly 21% are seen a single time; 3.6% belongs to the top ten. This clonotype was picked up many times. The V and J ends lost 2 bases and 8 bases, in that order; junction bases with no gene match: 4. CDR1 and CDR2 from the germline V gene are MNHEY and SMNVEV (reference sequence). This CDR3 has 14 residues.

The sample consisted of blood. The clonotype originates from a man between 70 and 80 years old in good health. The genes are TRBV27 and TRBJ2-1; 9 nucleotides agree with TRBD2. The DNA of the CDR3 is TGTGCCAGCAGTTTAGGCGGGAGGGCATATGAGCAGTTCTTC. Encoded protein: CASSLGGRAYEQFF.